The sequence of this T cell receptor beta chain was determined in a study of T cell changes during pregnancy in multiple sclerosis. V lost 6 bases to trimming and J lost 0 bases, with 13 bases between them. The CDR3 has 15 amino acids. In germline, CDR1 is SGHVS, CDR2 FNYEAQ. The protocol was immunoSEQ multiplex PCR, while the TCRdb copy is restricted to in-frame clones and leaves out a portion. The sample holds more than 45,000 clones, 85% to 95% seen once. The specimen was CD4+ T cells from peripheral blood mononuclear cells, collected in the second trimester of pregnancy. This chain uses TRBV7-6 with TRBJ2-3, with D perhaps TRBD2 (6 bases). The source of this sequence is a female donor in good health, enrolled as a control in a pregnancy study. CDR3 region: CASSTAGTSTDTQYF. The CDR3 DNA is TGTGCCAGCAGTACGGCGGGGACTAGCACAGATACGCAGTATTTT.